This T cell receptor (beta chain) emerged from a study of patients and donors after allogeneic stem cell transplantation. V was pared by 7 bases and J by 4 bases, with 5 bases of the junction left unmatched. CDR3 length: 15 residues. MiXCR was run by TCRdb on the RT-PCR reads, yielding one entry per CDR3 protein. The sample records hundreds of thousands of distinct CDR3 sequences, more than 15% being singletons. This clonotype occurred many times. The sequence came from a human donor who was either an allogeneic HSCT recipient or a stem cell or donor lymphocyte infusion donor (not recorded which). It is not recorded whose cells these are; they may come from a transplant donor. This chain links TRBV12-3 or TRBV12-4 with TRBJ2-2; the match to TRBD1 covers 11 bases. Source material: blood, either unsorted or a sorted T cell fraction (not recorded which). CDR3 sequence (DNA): TGTGCCAGCAAAGGACAGGGGGCAAGCACCGGGGAGCTGTTTTTT. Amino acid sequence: CASKGQGASTGELFF.